The source of this T cell receptor beta chain is a study of regulatory and conventional T cells in RAG deficiency. This CDR3 has 15 amino acids. V dropped 3 bases and J dropped 1 base, with 13 bases sitting between them. Germline CDR1 is SGHRS and CDR2 is YFSETQ. The sorted regulatory T cells were CD4+, CD25-high and CD127-low, with genomic DNA sequenced. The repertoire was sequenced with immunoSEQ multiplex PCR; TCRdb's copy has only in-frame clones and lacks some. Of several thousand clones in the sample, roughly 94% are singletons; the top ten hold more than 7.5%. These data also featured in a second study, about regulatory T cells. That study adds: The PCR used 52 TRBV and 13 TRBJ primers.

The chain couples TRBV5-1 to TRBJ1-1, with D possibly matching TRBD1 (5 bases). Input material: CD4+ Tregs sorted from blood. This clonotype was sampled from a human donor in good health. The CDR3 bases are TGCGCCAGCAGCTGGGCTGAAGGACAGAACACTGAAGCTTTCTTT. Its translation is CASSWAEGQNTEAFF.